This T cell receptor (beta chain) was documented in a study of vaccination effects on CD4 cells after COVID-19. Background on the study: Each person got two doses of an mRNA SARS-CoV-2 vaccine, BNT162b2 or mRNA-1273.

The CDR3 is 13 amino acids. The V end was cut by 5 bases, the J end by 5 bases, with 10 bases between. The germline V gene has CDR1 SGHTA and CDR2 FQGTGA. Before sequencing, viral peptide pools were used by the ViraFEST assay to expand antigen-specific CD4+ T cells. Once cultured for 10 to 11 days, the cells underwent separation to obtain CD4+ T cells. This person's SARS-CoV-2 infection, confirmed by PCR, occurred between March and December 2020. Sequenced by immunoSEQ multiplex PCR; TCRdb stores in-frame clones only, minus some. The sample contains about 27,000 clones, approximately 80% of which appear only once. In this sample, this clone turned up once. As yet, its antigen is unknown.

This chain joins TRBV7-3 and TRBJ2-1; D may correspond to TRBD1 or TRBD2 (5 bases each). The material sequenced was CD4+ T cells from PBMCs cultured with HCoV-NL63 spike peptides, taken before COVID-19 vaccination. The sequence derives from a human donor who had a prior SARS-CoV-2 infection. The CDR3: CASSLGPDNEQFF. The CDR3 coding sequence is TGTGCCAGCAGCCTGGGACCGGACAATGAGCAGTTCTTC.